Listed here is a single T cell receptor beta chain. Its cognate antigen is unknown. The entry originates in a study of beta chain features in type 1 diabetes. Notes on the study in general: HLA influence on TCRB rearrangement stayed unresolved here. Sequencing used cDNA, and cells with high TCR expression could therefore be over-represented. At VDJ recombination sites, type 1 diabetes patients had fewer insertions and more deleted nucleotides.

CDR1 ENHRY and CDR2 SYGVKD come from the germline V gene. The V segment lost 0 bases and the J segment 8 bases; nucleotides outside the gene matches: 8. The CDR3 has 16 residues. Expressed TCRB transcripts were sequenced because the entire RNA isolate underwent reverse transcription. Sequencing was performed with immunoSEQ multiplex PCR; in TCRdb, only in-frame clones are kept and a portion is missing. The table shows under 250,000 clones, with approximately 10% occurring only once. The sample was central memory CD4+ T cells from blood. The chain joins TRBV10-3 to TRBJ2-1, with TRBD2 matching 9 bases. The source of this sequence is a man aged 18-30 years in good health. CDR3 in amino acids: CAISESGTSFRYEQFF. DNA for the CDR3: TGTGCCATCAGTGAGTCTGGGACTAGCTTTCGGTATGAGCAGTTCTTC.